One T cell receptor beta chain is described in this entry. Assay: immunoSEQ multiplex PCR; the TCRdb copy retains only in-frame clones and omits some. The profile shows approximately 37,000 clones, around four fifths of them singletons. This record belongs to a study of control samples from healthy donors and cancer patients. The CDR3 is made up of 12 amino acids. V was shortened by 6 bases and J by 5 bases, with 10 bases between the two germline ends. This rearrangement joins TRBV12-3 or TRBV12-4 to TRBJ1-1; D is uncertain. The clonotype was recovered from a woman in her sixties with lung cancer. Source material: PBMCs. The CDR3 region is CASSGVGTEAFF. The CDR3 DNA sequence: TGTGCCAGCAGCGGGGTGGGGACTGAAGCTTTCTTT.